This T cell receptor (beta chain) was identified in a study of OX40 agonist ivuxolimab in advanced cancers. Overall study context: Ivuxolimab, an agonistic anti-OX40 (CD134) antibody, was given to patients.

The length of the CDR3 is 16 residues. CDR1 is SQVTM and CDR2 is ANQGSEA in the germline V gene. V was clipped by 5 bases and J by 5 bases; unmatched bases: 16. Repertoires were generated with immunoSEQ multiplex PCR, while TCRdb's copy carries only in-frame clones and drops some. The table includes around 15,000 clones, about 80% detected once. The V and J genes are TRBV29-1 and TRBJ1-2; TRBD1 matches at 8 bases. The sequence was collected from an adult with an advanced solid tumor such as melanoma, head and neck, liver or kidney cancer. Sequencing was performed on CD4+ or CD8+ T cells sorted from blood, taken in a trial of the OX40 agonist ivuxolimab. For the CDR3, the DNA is TGCAGCGTTTCAGGGGGAACTTTGACAGGGGAATATGGCTACACCTTC. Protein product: CSVSGGTLTGEYGYTF.